Below are 2 T cell receptor beta chains sequenced from a single sample in a study of blood T cell repertoires in COVID-19. Assay used: immunoSEQ multiplex PCR; TCRdb lists only in-frame clones, some missing. The sample holds some 150,000 clones; just under 85% are singletons and the top ten take less than 30%. The source material was peripheral blood. All receptors derive from a woman in her fifties or sixties with acute or convalescent COVID-19.

This sequence joins TRBV5-5 and TRBJ2-5; 12 bases fit TRBD2. This CDR3 spans 16 amino acids. V lost 0 bases to trimming and J lost 4 bases; unmatched junction nucleotides: 4. The germline V gene encodes CDR1 SGHKS and CDR2 YYEKEE (reference sequence). The CDR3 DNA reads TGTGCCAGCAGCTTGGCCCCTAGCGGGGGGGCAGAGACCCAGTACTTC. Encoded protein: CASSLAPSGGAETQYF.

This rearrangement joins TRBV6-6 to TRBJ2-2, with D possibly being TRBD1 (6 bases). The V gene lost 6 bases and the J gene lost 4 bases, with 12 bases spanning the gap. Germline CDR1 MNHNY, CDR2 SVGAGI (reference sequence). The CDR3 runs 14 residues. The CDR3 DNA reads TGTGCCAGCAGATTCCCAGGGGTCACCGGGGAGCTGTTTTTT. Its translation: CASRFPGVTGELFF.